This is a list of T cell receptor beta chains from one sample in a study of graft-versus-host responses after intestinal transplantation. Sequencing was performed with immunoSEQ multiplex PCR; in TCRdb, only in-frame clones are kept and a portion is missing. This sample has about 73,000 clones, with 85% to 90% found just once. Antigens of these TCRs are unknown. Sequencing was performed on unstimulated CD8+ T cells sorted from spleen or lymph node cells, taken before transplant. The receptor source for this set is a human donor who was the organ donor for an intestinal transplant. Each CDR3 is given with its conserved first and last residue. The order of the fields is V gene, clone size, D gene, J gene, CDR3 protein, CDR3 DNA. A D gene is named only where the DNA matches it firmly. Only part of the rows carry a size: once, few, many, or a class if the clone is expanded.

TRBV5-4	-	-	TRBJ1-1	CASSSKDRYMNTEAFF	TGTGCCAGCAGCTCCAAGGACAGATACATGAACACTGAAGCTTTCTTT
TRBV9	-	-	TRBJ2-3	CASSTSGTPVDTQYF	TGTGCCAGCAGCACTTCCGGGACTCCTGTGGATACGCAGTATTTT
TRBV4-1	-	TRBD1	TRBJ2-3	CASSPFGTGTDTQYF	TGCGCCAGCAGCCCCTTCGGGACAGGCACAGATACGCAGTATTTT
TRBV11-2	-	-	TRBJ1-4	CASSWTALRGLNEKLFF	TGTGCCAGCAGCTGGACAGCGCTACGTGGATTAAATGAAAAACTGTTTTTT
TRBV28	-	-	TRBJ1-5	CASSSTENNQPQHF	TGTGCCAGCAGCTCGACAGAGAACAATCAGCCCCAGCATTTT
TRBV2	-	TRBD1	TRBJ1-1	CASIRRDRPNTEAFF	TGTGCCAGCATTAGGAGGGACAGACCGAACACTGAAGCTTTCTTT
TRBV19	once	TRBD1	TRBJ1-2	CASGSRDSYYGYTF	TGTGCCAGCGGGAGCCGGGACAGCTACTATGGCTACACCTTC
TRBV28	-	-	TRBJ1-5	CASSWGRGTYSNQPQHF	TGTGCCAGCAGTTGGGGGCGGGGGACCTATAGCAATCAGCCCCAGCATTTT
TRBV6-5	-	-	TRBJ1-1	CASSYSMRGSPEAFF	TGTGCCAGCAGTTACTCGATGCGGGGGTCTCCTGAAGCTTTCTTT
TRBV5-1	-	TRBD1	TRBJ1-2	CASSVGQGLYGYTF	TGCGCCAGCAGCGTCGGACAGGGTCTCTATGGCTACACCTTC
TRBV6-4	-	TRBD2	TRBJ2-2	CASSDTGLAGARITWGGELFF	TGTGCCAGCAGTGACACGGGACTAGCGGGGGCCCGAATAACCTGGGGGGGGGAGCTGTTTTTT
TRBV28	-	-	TRBJ2-1	CASSLTTGYNEQFF	TGTGCCAGCAGTTTAACCACAGGGTACAATGAGCAGTTCTTC
TRBV7-9	-	TRBD1	TRBJ1-5	CASSLYGDRGHQPQHF	TGTGCCAGCAGCTTATACGGGGACAGGGGACATCAGCCCCAGCATTTT
TRBV18	few	-	TRBJ1-1	CASSPKMKLNTEAFF	TGTGCCAGCTCACCTAAGATGAAGCTGAACACTGAAGCTTTCTTT
TRBV5-6	-	-	TRBJ1-2	CASRSPGGIFDYGYTF	TGTGCCAGCAGATCACCCGGGGGTATCTTTGACTATGGCTACACCTTC
TRBV7-9	-	-	TRBJ2-5	CASSDTQVVQETQYF	TGTGCCAGCAGCGATACTCAGGTTGTCCAAGAGACCCAGTACTTC
TRBV7-8	-	-	TRBJ1-4	CASSHSREETNEKLFF	TGTGCCAGCAGCCACTCGCGAGAGGAAACTAATGAAAAACTGTTTTTT
TRBV28	-	-	TRBJ2-3	CASSLVAGGGLNTDTQYF	TGTGCCAGCAGTTTGGTGGCAGGCGGTGGACTAAACACAGATACGCAGTATTTT
TRBV7-3	-	-	TRBJ2-1	CASSLNSPMSSYNEQFF	TGTGCCAGCAGCTTAAACTCCCCGATGAGCTCCTACAATGAGCAGTTCTTC
TRBV28	-	-	TRBJ2-6	CASSNRVDGANVLTF	TGTGCCAGCAGTAACAGGGTCGATGGGGCCAACGTCCTGACTTTC
TRBV28	-	TRBD2	TRBJ2-3	CASSLLAGAEDTQYF	TGTGCCAGCAGTTTACTAGCGGGGGCGGAAGATACGCAGTATTTT
TRBV28	-	-	TRBJ1-2	CASQPTANYGYTF	TGTGCCAGCCAACCGACAGCGAACTATGGCTACACCTTC